The 15 T cell receptor beta chains listed next were all sequenced from one sample in a study of shared clonotypes between healthy human individuals. Method: immunoSEQ multiplex PCR; TCRdb's copy keeps in-frame clones and lacks some. The sample lists around 2.1 million clones; around 95% were seen once. Sequencing input: naive CD4+ T cells sorted from blood. Subset reported: CD45RA+ positively selected. Source of these receptors: a man between 18 and 35 years old in good health.

Comment on this clone: This CDR3 is also generated by other DNA sequences in the sample. This sequence joins TRBV18 and TRBJ1-4, with 7 positions matching TRBD1. The CDR3 is 14 amino acids. Germline loops: CDR1 KGHSH, CDR2 LQKENI. With 4 bases clipped from V and 3 bases from J, the junction kept 2 bases outside the gene matches. The CDR3: CASSLGTANEKLFF. CDR3 nucleotide sequence: TGTGCCAGCTCACTCGGGACAGCTAATGAAAAACTGTTTTTT.

J is TRBJ2-7 and V is TRBV13; TRBD1 might be the D (6 bases). CDR1 is PRHDT, CDR2 FYEKMQ, per germline (reference sequence). V lost 5 bases, J lost 3 bases, and 14 bases lay in between. This CDR3 region has 14 residues. The chain's CDR3 is CASSATGKVYEQYF. The CDR3 coding sequence is TGTGCCAGCAGCGCGACAGGCAAAGTCTACGAGCAGTACTTC.

The chain has TRBV27 and TRBJ1-6, with 7 bases that match TRBD1. CDR3 length equals 16 residues. Germline V gene data show CDR1 as MNHEY and CDR2 as SMNVEV (reference sequence). The ends lost 1 base at V and 7 bases at J; junction bases unmatched: 7. In DNA, the CDR3 is TGTGCCAGCAGTTTATATGAGGGGGCTCGGAATTCACCCCTCCACTTT. Protein product: CASSLYEGARNSPLHF.

The rearrangement joins TRBV4-1 to TRBJ2-2; D may correspond to TRBD1 or TRBD2 (5 bases each). Trimming shortened V by 0 bases and J by 5 bases, and 13 bases separated the two germline ends. Germline lookup yields CDR1 MGHRA and CDR2 YSYEKL. The CDR3 is 16 residues long. The CDR3 DNA reads TGCGCCAGCAGCCAAGATCCCGGGGCCAGGACCGGGGAGCTGTTTTTT. Protein: CASSQDPGARTGELFF.

V usage is TRBV7-2 and J usage is TRBJ2-5; possibly TRBD1 for D (6 bases). This CDR3 is built from 15 residues. The V and J ends lost 1 base and 8 bases respectively, with 17 bases between them. Germline values: CDR1 SGHTA, CDR2 FQGNSA. CDR3 region: CASSLDGGPGSTQYF. Written as DNA, the CDR3 is TGTGCCAGCAGCTTAGATGGGGGCCCCGGCTCAACCCAGTACTTC.

This chain uses TRBV4-1 with TRBJ2-3; no clear D gene. Germline-derived CDR1 and CDR2 are MGHRA and YSYEKL. The CDR3 has 13 residues. V lost 5 bases and J lost 6, with 12 bases in between. Here the CDR3 DNA reads TGCGCCAGCAGCATGCTCTGGCTTGATACGCAGTATTTT. Translation gives CASSMLWLDTQYF.

The gene calls are TRBV11-1 and TRBJ2-7; the D gene is possibly TRBD1 (6 bases). V dropped 2 bases and J dropped 6 bases, with 11 bases sitting between them. CDR1 and CDR2 from the germline V gene are SGHAT and FQDESV (reference sequence). This CDR3 has 13 residues. Written as DNA, the CDR3 is TGTGCCAGCAGCTTAAGACAGGTTGGCGAGCAGTACTTC. Protein sequence: CASSLRQVGEQYF.

This chain uses TRBV5-1 with TRBJ2-7; weak D call: TRBD1 (5 bases). Trimming shortened V by 1 base and J by 6 bases, and 17 bases separated the two germline ends. CDR3 size: 15 residues. Germline CDR1 reads SGHRS; CDR2 reads YFSETQ. For the CDR3, the DNA is TGCGCCAGCAGCTTGTCTACAGGCTCCGCTTCCGAGCAGTACTTC. Translating it yields CASSLSTGSASEQYF. The full variable domain, in which reference TRBV5-1 and TRBJ2-7 provide the parts outside the CDR3, is KAGVTQTPRYLIKTRGQQVTLSCSPISGHRSVSWYQQTPGQGLQFLFEYFSETQRNKGNFPGRFSGRQFSNSRSEMNVSTLELGDSALYLCASSLSTGSASEQYFGPGTRLTVT.

The chain employs TRBV11-3 and TRBJ2-5, with D possibly being TRBD1 (5 bases). From germline, CDR1 is SGHNT and CDR2 YENEEA. The V and J ends lost 1 base and 1 base respectively, with 25 bases between them. This CDR3 spans 20 amino acids. The CDR3 DNA follows: TGTGCCAGCAGCTTAGCGAAGGCAGGGTGGTGGGGCGCAACCCAAGAGACCCAGTACTTC. This gives the protein CASSLAKAGWWGATQETQYF.

This clone was seen only a few times. Other nucleotide sequences in the sample specify the same CDR3. The V gene is TRBV5-1, the J gene TRBJ2-7; possibly TRBD1 for D (5 bases). Trimming shortened V by 2 bases and J by 4 bases, and 7 bases separated the two germline ends. The CDR3 consists of 12 residues. Germline V lookup: CDR1 SGHRS, CDR2 YFSETQ. CDR3: CASSFQGYEQYF. CDR3 in DNA: TGCGCCAGCAGCTTTCAGGGATACGAGCAGTACTTC.

The CDR3 DNA reads as TGTGCCTGGAGTCGTGGGGGAAGTACTGAAGCTTTCTTT. It translates to CAWSRGGSTEAFF. The rearrangement joins TRBV30 to TRBJ1-1, with a weak D call TRBD1 (5 bases). Germline assignment: CDR1 GTSNPN and CDR2 SVGIG (reference sequence). V dropped 2 bases and J dropped 5 bases, with 12 bases sitting between them. This CDR3 region has 13 residues.

As DNA, the CDR3 is TGTGCCAGCACCCCTGACAGGGACGCCGGGGAGCTGTTTTTT. This codes for CASTPDRDAGELFF. The V gene is TRBV6-1, the J gene TRBJ2-2; 7 bases line up with TRBD1. V shed 7 bases and J 6 bases; nucleotides not matched to a gene: 8. There are 14 residues in the CDR3. In germline, CDR1 is MNHNS, CDR2 SASEGT.

The CDR3 nucleotides read TGTGCCAGCAGTGTAGTACCGTCTTTCTCACCCCTCCACTTT. This gives the protein CASSVVPSFSPLHF. This chain joins TRBV6-1 and TRBJ1-6; D is ambiguous. The CDR3 has 14 amino acids. Trimming removed 4 bases from V and 10 bases from J, with 14 bases in between. Germline V gives CDR1 MNHNS, CDR2 SASEGT.

This chain joins TRBV27 and TRBJ2-7; 9 nucleotides align to TRBD2. The CDR3 has 16 amino acids. Germline CDR1 reads MNHEY; CDR2 reads SMNVEV (reference sequence). With 5 bases clipped from V and 2 bases from J, the junction kept 10 bases outside the gene matches. DNA for the CDR3: TGTGCCAGCAGTCTCTTAGCGGGAGCGATACCCTACGAGCAGTACTTC. It yields the protein CASSLLAGAIPYEQYF.

The chain couples TRBV10-3 to TRBJ2-1; D is perhaps TRBD2 (6 bases). V lost 2 bases, J lost 4 bases, and 15 bases lay in between. The CDR3 covers 16 residues. CDR1 and CDR2 (germline): ENHRY, SYGVKD. The CDR3 protein is CAISEREPGLYNEQFF. The DNA for the CDR3 is TGTGCCATCAGTGAGCGGGAGCCGGGGCTTTACAATGAGCAGTTCTTC.